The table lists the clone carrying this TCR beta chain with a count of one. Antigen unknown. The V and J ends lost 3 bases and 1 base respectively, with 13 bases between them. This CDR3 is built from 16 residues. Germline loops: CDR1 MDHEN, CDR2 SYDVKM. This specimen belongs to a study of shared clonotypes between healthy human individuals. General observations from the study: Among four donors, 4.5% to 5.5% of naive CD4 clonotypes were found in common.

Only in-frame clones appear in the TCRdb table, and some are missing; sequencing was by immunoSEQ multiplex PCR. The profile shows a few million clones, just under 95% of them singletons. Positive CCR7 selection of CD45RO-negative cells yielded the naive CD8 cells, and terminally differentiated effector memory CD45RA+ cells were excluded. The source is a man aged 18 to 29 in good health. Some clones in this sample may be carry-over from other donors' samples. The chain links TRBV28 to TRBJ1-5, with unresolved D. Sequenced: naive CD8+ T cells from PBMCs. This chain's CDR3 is CASSLSSSFSNQPQHF. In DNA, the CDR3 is TGTGCCAGCAGTTTGAGCTCGAGCTTCAGCAATCAGCCCCAGCATTTT.